These 4 T cell receptor beta chains were sequenced from one sample in a study of CD8 T cells in ankylosing spondylitis. Each CDR3 protein gets one entry after TCRdb re-called the 5' RACE reads with MiXCR. The sample shows 200,000 to 300,000 distinct CDR3 sequences, about 10% of them seen only once. Sequencing was performed on blood, either unsorted or a sorted T cell fraction (not recorded which). The source of these receptors is a male donor with ankylosing spondylitis or in good health (not recorded which).

The CDR3 DNA reads TGCAGCGTTGGCCTTGGGGGAGGGTCTGAAAAACTGTTTTTT. This encodes CSVGLGGGSEKLFF. The gene calls are TRBV29-1 and TRBJ1-4; possibly TRBD1 for D (5 bases). The length of the CDR3 is 14 residues. Germline V lookup: CDR1 SQVTM, CDR2 ANQGSEA. Deletions cut 4 bases from V and 7 bases from J, with 16 bases between.

The chain combines TRBV5-1 with TRBJ2-3; D is unclear. V lost 4 bases and J lost 5, with 11 bases in between. The CDR3 contains 13 residues. Germline V gene data show CDR1 as SGHRS and CDR2 as YFSETQ. CDR3 coding DNA: TGCGCCAGCAGCGAGTCGAAGATAGATACGCAGTATTTT. Its protein is CASSESKIDTQYF.

In DNA, the CDR3 is TGTGCCAGCAGCTTAGCTAGCGGGAGCTCCTACGAGCAGTACTTC. It yields the protein CASSLASGSSYEQYF. This chain uses TRBV7-3 with TRBJ2-7; 10 nucleotides match TRBD2. The CDR3 loop spans 15 amino acids. With 2 bases clipped from V and 0 bases from J, the junction kept 1 base outside the gene matches. The germline gives CDR1 SGHTA, CDR2 FQGTGA.

This clonotype was counted at least ten times. The chain links TRBV29-1 to TRBJ2-1; TRBD2 matches at 12 bases. The CDR3 has 14 amino acids. Germline CDR1 reads SQVTM; CDR2 reads ANQGSEA. Trimming removed 7 bases from V and 8 bases from J; junction bases left unmatched: 9. DNA of the CDR3: TGCAGCGGGGGCGGGACTAGCGGGTCTGATGAGCAGTTCTTC. Amino acids: CSGGGTSGSDEQFF.